This T cell receptor beta chain came from a study of PD-L1 blockade in urothelial cancer. Across the study: Prior exposure to chemotherapy in patients amounted to 0 to 3 regimens received. It was at 3 weeks (second dose) and 6 weeks after treatment start that blood was analyzed.

This clone was found once. The assay was immunoSEQ multiplex PCR, and TCRdb's table has in-frame clones only and misses some. The table shows about 38,000 clones, with around 83% occurring only once. Diagnoses among patients were locally advanced or metastatic urothelial carcinoma. V was shortened by 5 bases and J by 1 base, with 8 bases between the two germline ends. Looked up from germline, CDR1 is SGHRS and CDR2 is YFSETQ. The CDR3 is 13 residues long. The clonotype originates from a man aged 55 to 70 with urothelial cancer. The chain links TRBV5-1 to TRBJ2-3; a possible D gene is TRBD2 (5 bases). The sample consisted of PBMCs, taken around atezolizumab (anti-PD-L1) treatment. The DNA for the CDR3 is TGCGCCAGCAGGCCGGAGGGCACAGATACGCAGTATTTT. Translated: CASRPEGTDTQYF.